The T cell receptor (beta chain) described here comes from a study of human T cells and chemical hapten exposure. For the study at large: Small volume differences among pooled libraries mainly caused per-sample TCR yield variation.

TCRdb fed the RACE reads into MiXCR, producing one record per CDR3 protein. The top ten hold about 8% of the sample, which has about 340,000 distinct CDR3 sequences, approximately 6.9% seen once. Described time point: patch test 1, 2 weeks after DPC sensitization. The sample's treatment: therapeutic diphenylcyclopropenone sensitization with weekly scalp DPC. The sample holds a few counts of this clonotype. The antigen is not known. One end of the junction fails to match germline, which may point to a read error. Notes on the study in general: Every donor had alopecia, and their immune response may therefore differ from healthy people's. With DPC sensitization, TCRs exceeding 1 in 1000 frequency showed no change.

Sequenced material: whole blood, taken in connection with sensitization to the hapten diphenylcyclopropenone (DPC). This TCR was recovered from a woman aged 18-30 years with alopecia areata. Some clones in this sample may be carry-over from other donors' samples.

DNA of the CDR3: TGCAGCGTTGTGACAGGGGAGAGGGTTACGGTCTTC. This codes for CSVVTGERVTVF. The chain employs TRBV29-1 and TRBJ2-4; 8 nucleotides match TRBD1. Germline V lookup: CDR1 SQVTM, CDR2 ANQGSEA. The CDR3 has 12 residues. Supplemented by reference TRBV29-1 and TRBJ2-4, the full variable domain reads SAVISQKPSRDICQRGTSLTIQCQVDSQVTMMFWYRQQPGQSLTLIATANQGSEATYESGFVIDKFPISRPNLTFSTLTVSNMSPEDSSIYLCSVVTGERVTVFGAGTRLSVL.